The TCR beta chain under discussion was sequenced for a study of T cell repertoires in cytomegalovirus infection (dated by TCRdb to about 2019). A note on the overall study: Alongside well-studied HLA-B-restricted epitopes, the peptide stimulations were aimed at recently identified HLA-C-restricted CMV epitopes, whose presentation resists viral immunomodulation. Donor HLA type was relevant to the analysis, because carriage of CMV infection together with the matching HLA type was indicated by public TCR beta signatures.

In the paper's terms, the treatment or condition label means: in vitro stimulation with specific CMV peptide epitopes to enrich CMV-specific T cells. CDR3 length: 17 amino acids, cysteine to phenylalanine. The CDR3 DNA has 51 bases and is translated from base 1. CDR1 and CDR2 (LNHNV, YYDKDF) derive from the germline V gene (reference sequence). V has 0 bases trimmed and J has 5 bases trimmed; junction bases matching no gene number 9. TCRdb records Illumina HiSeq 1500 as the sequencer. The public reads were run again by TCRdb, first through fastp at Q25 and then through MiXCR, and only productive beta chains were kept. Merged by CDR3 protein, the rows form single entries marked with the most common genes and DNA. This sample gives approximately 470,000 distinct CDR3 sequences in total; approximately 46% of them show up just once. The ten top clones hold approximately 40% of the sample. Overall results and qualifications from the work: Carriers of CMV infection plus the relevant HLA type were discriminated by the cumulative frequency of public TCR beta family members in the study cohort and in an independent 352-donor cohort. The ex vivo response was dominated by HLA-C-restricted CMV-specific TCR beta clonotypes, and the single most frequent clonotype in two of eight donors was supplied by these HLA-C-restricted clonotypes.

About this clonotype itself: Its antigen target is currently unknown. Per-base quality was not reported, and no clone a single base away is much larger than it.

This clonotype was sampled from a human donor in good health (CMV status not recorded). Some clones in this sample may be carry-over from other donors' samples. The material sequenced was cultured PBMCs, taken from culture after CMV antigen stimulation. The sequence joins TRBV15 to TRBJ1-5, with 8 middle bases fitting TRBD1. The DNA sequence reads TGTGCCACCAGCAGAGAGGAGCACAGGGGGGCCTATCAGCCCCAGCATTTT. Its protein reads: CATSREEHRGAYQPQHF.